The sequence of this T cell receptor beta chain was determined in a study of T cell responses to AZD1222 COVID-19 vaccine. The CDR3 consists of 14 residues. Germline V CDR1 and CDR2: SNHLY, FYNNEI. Trimming took off 5 bases at V and 1 base at J, with 11 bases between the two ends. Libraries were prepared by immunoSEQ multiplex PCR; TCRdb keeps only in-frame clonotypes and omits some of them. The sample has tens of thousands of clones; approximately 91% are singletons. The J gene is TRBJ1-1, the V gene TRBV2; maybe TRBD1 (6 bases). The source is an adult in good health. The material was peripheral blood, obtained on day 0 of AZD1222 vaccination. As DNA, the CDR3 is TGTGCCAGCAGTATACAGGGACCGAACACTGAAGCTTTCTTT. Translating it yields CASSIQGPNTEAFF.